This is a list of T cell receptor beta chains from one sample in a study of cytomegalovirus exposure and HLA in healthy donors. Clones were sequenced by immunoSEQ multiplex PCR, and TCRdb holds only the in-frame ones, with some missing. The sample has about 140,000 clones, around 82% seen once; the top ten hold roughly 6.2%. Sample: PBMCs. The receptors shown here come from a woman in her thirties or forties in good health and CMV-seropositive. CDR3s include the opening cysteine and the closing phenylalanine or tryptophan. D genes are given only for firm matches. Clone size is shown for a subset of rows, as once, few, many or a class of expanded clone.

J | size | V | D | DNA | CDR3
TRBJ1-1 | NA | TRBV5-6 | NA | TGTGCCAGCACCGGGGGGGAGAACACTGAAGCTTTCTTT | CASTGGENTEAFF
TRBJ1-5 | NA | TRBV30 | NA | TGTGCCTGGAGTGGGCAGGGGAACGAGCCCCAGCATTTT | CAWSGQGNEPQHF
TRBJ2-1 | NA | TRBV6-5 | TRBD2 | TGTGCCAGCAGTTACCAGACTAGCGTATACAATGAGCAGTTCTTC | CASSYQTSVYNEQFF
TRBJ2-2 | NA | TRBV18 | NA | TGTGCCAGCTCACTTTTTAGTCCTACGACCGGGGAGCTGTTTTTT | CASSLFSPTTGELFF
TRBJ2-6 | NA | TRBV9 | NA | TGTGCCAGCAGCACCATTTCAGGGTCTGGGGCCAACGTCCTGACTTTC | CASSTISGSGANVLTF
TRBJ2-5 | NA | TRBV5-1 | TRBD1 | TGCGCCAGCAGCTTCCAGGGGGAAGAGACCCAGTACTTC | CASSFQGEETQYF
TRBJ2-3 | NA | TRBV11-2 | TRBD2 | TGTGCCAGCAGCTTAGTGGGACGGGAGGTAGATACGCAGTATTTT | CASSLVGREVDTQYF
TRBJ1-5 | NA | TRBV6-6 | NA | TGTGCCAGCTTCGGGGTTAGCAATCAGCCCCAGCATTTT | CASFGVSNQPQHF
TRBJ1-1 | once | TRBV12-5 | NA | TGTGCTAGTGGTTTCGGGAACACTGAAGCTTTCTTT | CASGFGNTEAFF
TRBJ2-3 | few | TRBV5-1 | TRBD1 | TGCGCCAGCAGCCTGAGGACAGGAGTTAGCACAGATACGCAGTATTTT | CASSLRTGVSTDTQYF
TRBJ2-4 | NA | TRBV18 | NA | TGTGCCAGCTCACCGGGTGGTGGCAGGGGAAACATTCAGTACTTC | CASSPGGGRGNIQYF
TRBJ2-3 | NA | TRBV6-6 | NA | TGTGCCAGCATCTCGGGTCAGTTCCCAGATACGCAGTATTTT | CASISGQFPDTQYF
TRBJ1-4 | NA | TRBV10-1 | NA | TGCGCCTCTCTTACCAGTTCGGGAAAACTGTTTTTT | CASLTSSGKLFF
TRBJ1-2 | NA | TRBV13 | TRBD1 | TGTGCCAGCAGCGGACAGGGCTATGGCTACACCTTC | CASSGQGYGYTF
TRBJ1-4 | once | TRBV6-5 | NA | TGTGCCAGCAGTGAAGTCCGGGGGGAGGAAAAACTGTTTTTT | CASSEVRGEEKLFF
TRBJ2-3 | NA | TRBV6-1 | TRBD2 | TGTGCCAGCAAGCTAGCGGGGAGCACAGATACGCAGTATTTT | CASKLAGSTDTQYF
TRBJ2-3 | NA | TRBV9 | TRBD1 | TGTGCCAGCAGACCAGGGGGTTCACGCACAGATACGCAGTATTTT | CASRPGGSRTDTQYF
TRBJ1-5 | NA | TRBV23-1 | NA | TGCGCCAGCAGTCACCCCAGCCTCCGGGTCCCGGTAAATCAGCCCCAGCATTTT | CASSHPSLRVPVNQPQHF
TRBJ2-3 | NA | TRBV28 | NA | TGTGCCAGCAGTCCTCCGACAGGTCAGGGGCAGTATTTT | CASSPPTGQGQYF
TRBJ2-5 | NA | TRBV28 | NA | TGTGCCAGCAGGACCACCGGGGAGACCCAGTACTTC | CASRTTGETQYF